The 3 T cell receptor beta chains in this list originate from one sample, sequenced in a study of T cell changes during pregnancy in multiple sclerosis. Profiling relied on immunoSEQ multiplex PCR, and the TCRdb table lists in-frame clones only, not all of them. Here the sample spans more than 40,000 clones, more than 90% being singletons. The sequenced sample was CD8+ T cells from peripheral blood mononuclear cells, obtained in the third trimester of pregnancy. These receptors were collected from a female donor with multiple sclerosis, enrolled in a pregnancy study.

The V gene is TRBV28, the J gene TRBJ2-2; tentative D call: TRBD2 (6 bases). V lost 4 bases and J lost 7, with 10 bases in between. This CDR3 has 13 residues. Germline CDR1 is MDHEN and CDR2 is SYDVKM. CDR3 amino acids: CASSSRGFGELFF. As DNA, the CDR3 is TGTGCCAGCAGTTCCCGGGGGTTCGGGGAGCTGTTTTTT.

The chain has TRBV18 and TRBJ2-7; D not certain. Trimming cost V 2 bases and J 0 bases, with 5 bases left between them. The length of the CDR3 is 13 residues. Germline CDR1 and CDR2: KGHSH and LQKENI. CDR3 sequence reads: CASSPGNSYEQYF. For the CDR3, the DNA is TGTGCCAGCTCACCAGGCAACTCCTACGAGCAGTACTTC.

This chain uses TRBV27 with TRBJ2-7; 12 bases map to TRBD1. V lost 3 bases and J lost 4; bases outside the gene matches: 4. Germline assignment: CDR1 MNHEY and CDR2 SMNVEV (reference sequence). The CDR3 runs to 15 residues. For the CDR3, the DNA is TGTGCCAGCAGTTTGGGGACAGGGGGCGTATACGAGCAGTACTTC. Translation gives CASSLGTGGVYEQYF.